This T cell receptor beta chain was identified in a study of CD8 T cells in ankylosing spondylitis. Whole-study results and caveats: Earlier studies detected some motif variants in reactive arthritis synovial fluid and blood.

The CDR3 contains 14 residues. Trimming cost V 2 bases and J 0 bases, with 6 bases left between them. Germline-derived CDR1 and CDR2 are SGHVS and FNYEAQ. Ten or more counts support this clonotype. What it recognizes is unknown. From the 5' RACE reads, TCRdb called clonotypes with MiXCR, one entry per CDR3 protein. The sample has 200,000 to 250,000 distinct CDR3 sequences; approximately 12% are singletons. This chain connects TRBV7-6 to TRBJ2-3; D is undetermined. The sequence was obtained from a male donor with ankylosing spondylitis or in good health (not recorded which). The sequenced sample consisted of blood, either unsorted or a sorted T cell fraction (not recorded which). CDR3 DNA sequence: TGTGCCAGCAGCTTAAGCGCTAGCACAGATACGCAGTATTTT. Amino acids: CASSLSASTDTQYF. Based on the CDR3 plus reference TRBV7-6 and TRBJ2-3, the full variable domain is GAGVSQSPRYKVTKRGQDVALRCDPISGHVSLYWYRQALGQGPEFLTYFNYEAQQDKSGLPNDRFSAERPEGSISTLTIQRTEQRDSAMYRCASSLSASTDTQYFGPGTRLTVL.